This T cell receptor beta chain was found in a study of B cell selection in AIRE deficiency. Regarding this clone: Its antigen is still unknown.

The sorted conventional CD4 T cells were gated as CD4+CD127+. The CDR3 is 16 residues long. Between the trimmed V and J ends, which lost 3 bases and 0 bases, there was a span of 13 bases. The germline CDR1 and CDR2 sequences are SGHRS and YFSETQ. TCRdb's table, derived via immunoSEQ multiplex PCR, lists solely in-frame clones and lacks some. The data contain 20,000 to 30,000 clones, roughly 96% of them singletons. Whole-study results and caveats: Shared Treg sequences had shorter CDR3s, biased toward rearrangements with few non-templated insertions.

Specimen: conventional CD4+ T cells sorted from PBMCs. The chain uses TRBV5-1 and TRBJ2-1, with D maybe TRBD2 (6 bases). The receptor was isolated from a human donor with AIRE deficiency. CDR3: CASSSSWGVSYNEQFF. CDR3 DNA sequence: TGCGCCAGCAGCTCATCTTGGGGGGTCTCCTACAATGAGCAGTTCTTC.